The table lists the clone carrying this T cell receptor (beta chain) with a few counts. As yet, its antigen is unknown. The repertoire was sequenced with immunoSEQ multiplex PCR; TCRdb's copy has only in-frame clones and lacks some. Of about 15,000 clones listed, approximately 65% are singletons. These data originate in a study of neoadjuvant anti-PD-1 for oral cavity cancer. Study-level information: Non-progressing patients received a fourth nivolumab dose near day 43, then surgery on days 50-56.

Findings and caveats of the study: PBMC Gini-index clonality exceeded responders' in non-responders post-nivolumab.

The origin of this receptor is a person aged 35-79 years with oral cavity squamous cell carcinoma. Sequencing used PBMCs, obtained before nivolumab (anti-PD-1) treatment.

Written as DNA, the CDR3 is TGTGCCAGCAGCTTAGAAGGGAACTACGAGCAGTACTTC. It encodes CASSLEGNYEQYF. V and J are TRBV7-9 and TRBJ2-7; D uncertain. There are 13 residues in the CDR3. Germline V gene lookup returns CDR1 SEHNR and CDR2 FQNEAQ (reference sequence). V was pared by 1 base and J by 3 bases, with 7 bases between.